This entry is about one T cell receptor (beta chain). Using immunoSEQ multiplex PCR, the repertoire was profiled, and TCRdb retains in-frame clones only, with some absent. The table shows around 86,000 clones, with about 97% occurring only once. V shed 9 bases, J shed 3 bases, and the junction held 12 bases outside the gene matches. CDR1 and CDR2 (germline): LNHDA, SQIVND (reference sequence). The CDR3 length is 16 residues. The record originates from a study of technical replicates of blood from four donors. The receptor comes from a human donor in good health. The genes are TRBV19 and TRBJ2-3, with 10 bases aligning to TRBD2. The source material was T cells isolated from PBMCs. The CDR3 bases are TGTGCCAGCTCGATCTTTGGACTAGCGGAAACAGATACGCAGTATTTT. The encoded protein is CASSIFGLAETDTQYF.